The clone carrying this T cell receptor beta chain turned up a few times. The antigen remains undetermined. Looked up from germline, CDR1 is SEHNR and CDR2 is FQNEAQ (reference sequence). There are 13 residues in the CDR3. J lost 7 bases, V lost 3 bases, and 4 bases had no gene match. Generated by immunoSEQ multiplex PCR, the TCRdb table keeps only in-frame clones and is missing some. The sample yields around 2,000,000 clones, about 92% seen once. This record belongs to a study of shared clonotypes between healthy human individuals. Findings and limits, study-wide: A generally larger estimated richness was seen in naive subsets than in memory subsets.

CD45RO-negative cells were positively selected for CCR7, leaving out terminally differentiated effector memory CD45RA+ cells. The TCR originated in a man aged 18 to 35 in good health. Some clones in this sample may be carry-over from other donors' samples. The gene calls are TRBV7-9 and TRBJ1-2; TRBD1 matches at 8 bases. The sample was naive CD8+ T cells from PBMCs. The CDR3 here is CASSFAGTGGYTF. CDR3 DNA sequence: TGTGCCAGCAGCTTCGCCGGGACAGGTGGCTACACCTTC. Full variable domain (outside the CDR3, taken from reference TRBV7-9 and TRBJ1-2): DTGVSQNPRHKITKRGQNVTFRCDPISEHNRLYWYRQTLGQGPEFLTYFQNEAQLEKSRLLSDRFSAERPKGSFSTLEIQRTEQGDSAMYLCASSFAGTGGYTFGSGTRLTVV.